Given below is one T cell receptor (beta chain) in context. The sample is drawn from a study of blood T cell repertoires in COVID-19. Study-level background: The study drew acute and convalescent COVID-19 samples from the United States, Italy and Spain. The cDNA or gDNA used as material had been derived from T cells, B-cell-depleted T cells, or PBMCs.

V gave up 3 bases and J gave up 6 bases, with 24 bases separating them. Germline V lookup: CDR1 SGHAT, CDR2 FQNNGV. CDR3 size: 17 residues. Assay: immunoSEQ multiplex PCR; the TCRdb copy retains only in-frame clones and omits some. The sample holds 25,000 to 35,000 clones, around 88% seen once. This TCR was recovered from a human donor in a cohort sampled during active COVID-19. Sequenced sample: peripheral blood. The genes are TRBV11-2 and TRBJ2-7, with a tentative D call TRBD2 (6 bases). The CDR3 loop reads CASSFTSGGSNAGEQYF. The CDR3 DNA reads TGTGCCAGCAGCTTCACCTCTGGAGGGTCCAACGCAGGCGAGCAGTACTTC.